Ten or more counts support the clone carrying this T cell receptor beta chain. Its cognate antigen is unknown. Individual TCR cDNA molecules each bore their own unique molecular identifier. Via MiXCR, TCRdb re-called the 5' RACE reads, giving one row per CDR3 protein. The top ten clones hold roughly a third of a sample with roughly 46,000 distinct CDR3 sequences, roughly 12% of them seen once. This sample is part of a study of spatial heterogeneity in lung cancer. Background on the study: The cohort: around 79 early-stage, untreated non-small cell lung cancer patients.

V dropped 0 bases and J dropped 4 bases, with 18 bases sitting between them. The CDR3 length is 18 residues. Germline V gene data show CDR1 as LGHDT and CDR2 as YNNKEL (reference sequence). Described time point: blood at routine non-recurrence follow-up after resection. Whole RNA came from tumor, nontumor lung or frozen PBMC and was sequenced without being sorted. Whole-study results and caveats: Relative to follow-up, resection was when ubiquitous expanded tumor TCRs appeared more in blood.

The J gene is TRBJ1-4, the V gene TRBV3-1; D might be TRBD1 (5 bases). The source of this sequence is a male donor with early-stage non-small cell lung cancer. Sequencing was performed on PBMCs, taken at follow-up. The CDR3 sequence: CASSQDPPGRAGNEKLFF. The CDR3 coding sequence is TGTGCCAGCAGCCAAGACCCCCCGGGCAGGGCGGGTAATGAAAAACTGTTTTTT.